This T cell receptor (beta chain) was obtained from a study of spatial heterogeneity in lung cancer (dated by TCRdb to about 2019). Regarding the complete study: Beta-chain transcripts were consistently detected in greater numbers than alpha-chain transcripts, which likely reflects a higher abundance of beta-chain transcripts. TCR transcript counts in tumor regions correlated strongly with a T cell transcriptional module score from matched bulk RNA-seq. In the raw uncorrected reads, each unique combination of TCR and UMI appeared more than ten times on average. In non-small cell lung cancer, the study quantitatively compared TCR alpha and beta repertoires across several tumor regions, matched nontumor lung, and blood. Nonsynonymous mutation counts, determined by whole-exome sequencing of tumor tissue, were related to TCR repertoire features. At surgery, 200 to 250 tumor regions, 61 to 75 matched nontumor lung samples and 56 PBMC samples were TCR-sequenced for both alpha and beta chains. The investigation overall reported the following: The count of ubiquitous expanded TCRs correlated with the count of ubiquitous nonsynonymous mutations, and the count of regional expanded TCRs correlated with the count of regional nonsynonymous mutations. Estimated TCR-seq coverage of tumor T cells was only around 6.7% for alpha chains and about 12% for beta chains. A correlation was observed between the number of expanded intratumoral alpha and beta TCRs and the tumor nonsynonymous mutation count. Additional single-cell paired TCR alpha and beta sequencing was considered necessary to confirm, at a functional level, the hypothesis that regional TCRs recognize regional mutations.

As encoded in the germline V gene, CDR1 is SGDLS while CDR2 is YYNGEE. V loses 6 bases at its end and J loses 4 bases; junction bases beyond the gene matches: 6. Including cysteine and phenylalanine, the CDR3 has 14 amino acids. Kept here is only the CDR3 DNA, which spans 42 bases and is read in frame from base 1. The library was obtained by 5' RACE. Sequenced using a NextSeq 500. To allow correction of PCR and sequencing errors, the TCR library protocol tagged every TCR cDNA molecule with a unique molecular identifier. The original pipeline was this. Decombinator tools were used for TCR identification, UMI-based error correction and CDR3 extraction. Expanded TCRs were defined as those above a frequency of 2 per 1,000, corresponding to the top 1% of the tumor frequency distribution. Expanded tumor TCRs statistically deemed absent (corrected P<0.05) from at least one tumor region were classed as regional, and all other expanded tumor TCRs were classed as ubiquitous. Rényi diversity was computed with the R vegan package after subsampling each repertoire 100 times to 5,000 TCRs. To build CDR3 similarity networks, amino acid triplet string-kernel similarity was used, and CDR3s were connected when their pairwise similarity was above 0.82. TCRdb's own reprocessing of the public reads used fastp at Q25 and MiXCR and kept productive beta chains. Each record represents a unique CDR3 protein, reported with the most common genes and DNA among its rows. The V and J calls follow TCRdb's processing rather than the paper's. The sample has 5,000 to 6,000 distinct CDR3 sequences on record, about 15% of them singletons. Over 9.5% of the sample belongs to the ten largest clones.

The time point tag for this specimen amounts to: sample taken at primary tumor resection. Samples were obtained from approximately 77 patients with early-stage, untreated non-small cell lung cancer from the lung TRACERx cohort. TCR sequencing used whole RNA extracted from tumor and nontumor lung tissue, or from cryopreserved PBMC samples, without cell sorting. Only patients for whom sufficient RNA was available from at least two tumor regions were selected for TCR sequencing. A lung pathologist reviewed the tumor and adjacent nontumor lung specimens before the specimens were selected. To note about this clonotype: Its cognate antigen has yet to be identified. Per-nucleotide qualities are absent, and no much larger clonotype sits a single base away. Found in a library prepared for alpha chains, this beta chain is an off-target read, and its abundance has little meaning.

The receptor chain draws on TRBV9 and TRBJ2-1; the central 8 bases match TRBD2. The material sequenced was lung tumor tissue, taken at surgery. The clonotype was recovered from a male donor with early-stage non-small cell lung cancer. Here is the DNA: TGTGCCAGCACCCGGGAGGGGTCGTACAATGAGCAGTTCTTC. It codes for CASTREGSYNEQFF.